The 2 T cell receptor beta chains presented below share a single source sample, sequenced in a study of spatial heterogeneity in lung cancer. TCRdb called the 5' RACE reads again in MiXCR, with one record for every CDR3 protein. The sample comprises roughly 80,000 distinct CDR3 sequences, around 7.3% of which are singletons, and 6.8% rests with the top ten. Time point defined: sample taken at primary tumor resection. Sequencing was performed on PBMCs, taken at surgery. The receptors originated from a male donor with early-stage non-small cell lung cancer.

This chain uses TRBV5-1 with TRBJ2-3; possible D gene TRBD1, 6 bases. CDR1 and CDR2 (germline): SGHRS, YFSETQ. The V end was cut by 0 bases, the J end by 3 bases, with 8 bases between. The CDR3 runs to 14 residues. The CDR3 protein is CASSLVGTTDTQYF. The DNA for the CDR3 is TGCGCCAGCAGCTTGGTGGGGACAACAGATACGCAGTATTTT.

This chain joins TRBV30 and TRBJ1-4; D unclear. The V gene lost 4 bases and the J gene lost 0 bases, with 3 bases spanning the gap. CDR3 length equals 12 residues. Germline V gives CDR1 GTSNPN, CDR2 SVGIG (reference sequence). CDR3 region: CAWTATNEKLFF. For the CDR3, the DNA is TGTGCCTGGACGGCAACTAATGAAAAACTGTTTTTT.